Presented here are 29 T cell receptor beta chains from one specimen sequenced in a study of control samples from healthy donors and cancer patients. Clones were read by immunoSEQ multiplex PCR, and TCRdb kept only the in-frame ones, dropping some. The profile shows some 130,000 clones, 85% to 95% of them singletons. Input material: PBMCs. The receptors come from a man aged 45-60 years with head and neck cancer.

This chain links TRBV6-5 with TRBJ1-2, with a tentative D call TRBD1 (6 bases). Germline V gene sequence: CDR1 MNHEY, CDR2 SVGAGI. V lost 0 bases to trimming and J lost 6 bases, with 14 bases between them. This CDR3 comprises 15 residues. CDR3 sequence: CASSYSGAGINGYTF. In DNA, the CDR3 is TGTGCCAGCAGTTACTCGGGGGCAGGGATCAATGGCTACACCTTC.

For this clone: Other DNA sequences in this specimen translate into the identical CDR3. The chain carries TRBV24-1 and TRBJ1-2; 8 nucleotides match TRBD1. This CDR3 is 18 amino acids long. CDR1 is KGHDR, CDR2 SFDVKD, per germline. V was pared by 0 bases and J by 7 bases, with 15 bases of the junction left unmatched. The CDR3 DNA is TGTGCCACCAGTGATTTGCGTTCCCCAGGACAGGGAAAGGTTGGCTACACCTTC. This encodes CATSDLRSPGQGKVGYTF.

The chain recombines TRBV11-2 with TRBJ1-2; D perhaps matches TRBD1 (6 bases). CDR3 length: 19 residues. CDR1 is SGHAT, CDR2 FQNNGV, per germline. V was clipped by 5 bases and J by 4 bases, with 29 bases between them. The CDR3 loop is CASSITGFGGGRRIYGYTF. DNA for the CDR3: TGTGCCAGCAGCATAACAGGGTTTGGGGGCGGGCGACGAATCTATGGCTACACCTTC. Based on the CDR3 plus reference TRBV11-2 and TRBJ1-2, the full variable domain is EAGVAQSPRYKIIEKRQSVAFWCNPISGHATLYWYQQILGQGPKLLIQFQNNGVVDDSQLPKDRFSAERLKGVDSTLKIQPAKLEDSAVYLCASSITGFGGGRRIYGYTFGSGTRLTVV.

The CDR3 is CASSSLRWGPFF. The CDR3 bases are TGTGCCAGCAGCTCCCTCCGGTGGGGGCCTTTTTTT. This sequence joins TRBV11-3 and TRBJ1-4, with D perhaps matching TRBD1 (6 bases). In germline, CDR1 is SGHNT, CDR2 YENEEA. The CDR3 length is 12 residues. V lost 4 bases, J lost 17 bases, and 17 bases lay in between.

The rearrangement uses TRBV18 and TRBJ1-5; D unresolved. V lost 2 bases and J 0 bases, leaving 5 bases between the germline ends. Looked up from germline, CDR1 is KGHSH and CDR2 is LQKENI. This CDR3 region has 14 residues. CDR3 amino acids: CASSPGSSNQPQHF. In DNA, the CDR3 is TGTGCCAGCTCACCAGGGTCTAGCAATCAGCCCCAGCATTTT.

CDR3 protein: CASSIQPRDRVHNSPLHF. Here the CDR3 DNA reads TGTGCCAGTAGTATACAACCCCGGGACAGGGTACATAATTCACCCCTCCACTTT. The rearrangement uses TRBV19 and TRBJ1-6; TRBD1 agrees at 9 bases. The CDR3 consists of 18 residues. The germline CDR1 and CDR2 sequences are LNHDA and SQIVND (reference sequence). Trimming at V came to 2 bases and at J to 5 bases, leaving 10 bases not matched to a gene.

The chain couples TRBV6-5 to TRBJ2-7, with D perhaps matching TRBD1 or TRBD2 (7 bases each). There are 14 residues in the CDR3. V shed 11 bases and J shed 2 bases, with 19 bases lying between them. Germline V gene sequence: CDR1 MNHEY, CDR2 SVGAGI. CDR3 loop: CASRGRGGTYEQYF. The CDR3 DNA follows: TGTGCCTCCAGGGGGAGGGGGGGAACCTACGAGCAGTACTTC.

As concerns this clone: In the same sample, other DNA sequences code for this CDR3. The J gene is TRBJ1-1, the V gene TRBV7-2; D is ambiguous. The V end lost 3 bases, the J end lost 7 bases, and 6 bases lay between the germline ends. CDR1 and CDR2 from the germline V gene are SGHTA and FQGNSA. The CDR3 contains 11 residues. In DNA, the CDR3 is TGTGCCAGCAGCTTGGCCGGTGAAGCTTTCTTT. This encodes CASSLAGEAFF.

The CDR3 loop is CASSLDNYEQYF. The CDR3 DNA is TGCGCCAGCAGCCTGGACAACTACGAGCAGTACTTC. This chain uses TRBV5-1 with TRBJ2-7; tentative D call: TRBD1 (5 bases). V shed 4 bases and J shed 3 bases, with 8 bases lying between them. CDR1 is SGHRS, CDR2 YFSETQ, per germline. There are 12 residues in the CDR3.

V is TRBV29-1 and J is TRBJ1-4; D call uncertain. Trimming stripped 8 bases from V and 4 bases from J, with 17 bases between. This CDR3 contains 14 residues. From germline, CDR1 is SQVTM and CDR2 ANQGSEA. The CDR3 DNA follows: TGCAGCCCCCGTCGTCCAGGCGGTAATGAAAAACTGTTTTTT. Translated: CSPRRPGGNEKLFF.

The genes are TRBV5-1 and TRBJ1-1; D possibly corresponds to TRBD1 (5 bases). V was cut by 6 bases and J by 0 bases, with 18 bases left in between. Germline CDR1 reads SGHRS; CDR2 reads YFSETQ. The CDR3 length is 16 residues. In DNA, the CDR3 is TGCGCCAGCACCTCAAGGTTCCAGGGTATGAACACTGAAGCTTTCTTT. Translating gives CASTSRFQGMNTEAFF. Full variable domain (rest looked up from reference TRBV5-1 and TRBJ1-1): KAGVTQTPRYLIKTRGQQVTLSCSPISGHRSVSWYQQTPGQGLQFLFEYFSETQRNKGNFPGRFSGRQFSNSRSEMNVSTLELGDSALYLCASTSRFQGMNTEAFFGQGTRLTVV.

The chain uses TRBV18 and TRBJ2-2, with TRBD2 matching over 8 bases. The V and J ends lost 1 base and 0 bases, in that order; junction bases with no gene match: 7. The CDR3 is 18 residues long. CDR1 is KGHSH and CDR2 is LQKENI in the germline V gene. Here the CDR3 reads CASSPLRSGDSNTGELFF. The DNA for the CDR3 is TGTGCCAGCTCACCACTTCGTAGCGGGGATTCGAACACCGGGGAGCTGTTTTTT. Combining the CDR3 with reference TRBV18 and TRBJ2-2 gives the whole variable domain NAGVMQNPRHLVRRRGQEARLRCSPMKGHSHVYWYRQLPEEGLKFMVYLQKENIIDESGMPKERFSAEFPKEGPSILRIQQVVRGDSAAYFCASSPLRSGDSNTGELFFGEGSRLTVL.

This clone was seen a single time. The V call is TRBV4-1, the J call TRBJ2-7; 10 bases are shared with TRBD1. V shed 4 bases, J shed 3 bases, and the junction held 6 bases outside the gene matches. CDR3 length: 15 amino acids. Germline V gene sequence: CDR1 MGHRA, CDR2 YSYEKL. The CDR3 DNA sequence: TGCGCCAGCAGCCTGGGGGACAGGGGAGTCTACGAGCAGTACTTC. Translated, it gives CASSLGDRGVYEQYF.

The chain recombines TRBV6-1 with TRBJ1-4; TRBD1 might be the D (5 bases). The V end lost 2 bases, the J end lost 4 bases, and 11 bases lay between the germline ends. The CDR3 contains 15 residues. Germline CDR1 MNHNS, CDR2 SASEGT. This CDR3 reads CASSELGRGNEKLFF. CDR3 DNA: TGTGCCAGCAGTGAATTGGGACGGGGTAATGAAAAACTGTTTTTT.

CDR3 in amino acids: CASRGHMNTEAFF. CDR3 DNA sequence: TGTGCCAGTAGGGGACATATGAACACTGAAGCTTTCTTT. This sequence joins TRBV19 and TRBJ1-1, with D perhaps TRBD1 (6 bases). CDR3 length equals 13 residues. Trimming stripped 6 bases from V and 0 bases from J, with 8 bases between. The germline V gene encodes CDR1 LNHDA and CDR2 SQIVND (reference sequence).

The chain uses TRBV12-3 or TRBV12-4 and TRBJ1-2; maybe TRBD1 (5 bases). This CDR3 is 13 amino acids long. The V gene lost 2 bases and the J gene lost 8 bases, with 12 bases spanning the gap. CDR3 in DNA: TGTGCCAGCAGTTTACCGGGGGAAAGGGGCTACACCTTC. Amino acid sequence: CASSLPGERGYTF.

V and J are TRBV9 and TRBJ2-5; D perhaps matches TRBD2 (6 bases). Trimming stripped 3 bases from V and 0 bases from J, with 15 bases between. CDR1 SGDLS and CDR2 YYNGEE come from the germline V gene. This CDR3 contains 16 residues. Here the CDR3 reads CASSGGTSSYQETQYF. The CDR3 nucleotides are TGTGCCAGCAGCGGCGGGACTTCCTCGTACCAAGAGACCCAGTACTTC.

The chain links TRBV4-3 to TRBJ1-3; perhaps TRBD1 as D (5 bases). Looked up from germline, CDR1 is LGHNA and CDR2 is YSLEER. The CDR3 sequence is 16 residues long. Between the trimmed V and J ends, which lost 1 base and 0 bases, there was a span of 10 bases. The CDR3 DNA reads as TGCGCCAGCAGCCAAGCCCAGGGTGGCTCTGGAAACACCATATATTTT. It codes for CASSQAQGGSGNTIYF.

The rearrangement joins TRBV5-5 to TRBJ1-5; D gene uncertain. This CDR3 contains 15 residues. V was cut by 1 base and J by 0 bases, with 8 bases left in between. CDR1 and CDR2 (germline): SGHKS, YYEKEE (reference sequence). The CDR3 DNA is TGTGCCAGCAGCTTGCACCTATATAGCAATCAGCCCCAGCATTTT. Its translation: CASSLHLYSNQPQHF.

V and J are TRBV12-5 and TRBJ1-2; the D gene is possibly TRBD1 (6 bases). Germline CDR1 reads LGHNT; CDR2 reads FRNRAP. This CDR3 is 21 amino acids long. V gave up 6 bases and J gave up 1 base, with 33 bases separating them. CDR3: CASGMGRGQSEGLHGNYGYTF. CDR3 sequence (DNA): TGTGCTAGTGGGATGGGGAGGGGACAATCGGAAGGACTTCATGGTAACTATGGCTACACCTTC. The full variable domain, rest sourced from reference TRBV12-5 and TRBJ1-2, is DARVTQTPRHKVTEMGQEVTMRCQPILGHNTVFWYRQTMMQGLELLAYFRNRAPLDDSGMPKDRFSAEMPDATLATLKIQPSEPRDSAVYFCASGMGRGQSEGLHGNYGYTFGSGTRLTVV.

The chain carries TRBV7-9 and TRBJ2-5; no reliable D call. CDR1 SEHNR and CDR2 FQNEAQ come from the germline V gene (reference sequence). This CDR3 contains 14 residues. V lost 5 bases, J lost 1 base, and 11 bases lay in between. The DNA of the CDR3 is TGTGCCAGCAGCCCGGGTTGGACCCAAGAGACCCAGTACTTC. This gives the protein CASSPGWTQETQYF.

V is TRBV7-3 and J is TRBJ2-6; 7 nucleotides agree with TRBD1. This CDR3 contains 16 residues. Germline values: CDR1 SGHTA, CDR2 FQGTGA. V gave up 3 bases and J gave up 0 bases; unmatched junction bases: 2. The CDR3 reads CASSFGQASGANVLTF. The DNA for the CDR3 is TGTGCCAGCAGCTTCGGACAGGCCTCTGGGGCCAACGTCCTGACTTTC.

V gene TRBV4-2 combines with J gene TRBJ1-4; no firm D call. CDR3 size: 13 residues. Germline assignment: CDR1 LGHNA and CDR2 YNFKEQ. The V end was cut by 4 bases, the J end by 3 bases, with 6 bases between. This CDR3 is CASSLPPNEKLFF. In DNA form, the CDR3 reads TGTGCCAGCAGCCTGCCCCCTAATGAAAAACTGTTTTTT.

V gene TRBV7-2 combines with J gene TRBJ2-1; 12 nucleotides agree with TRBD1. With V trimmed by 5 bases and J by 9 bases, 8 bases remained unmatched. The CDR3 is 15 residues long. Germline CDR1 reads SGHTA; CDR2 reads FQGNSA. For the CDR3, the DNA is TGTGCCAGCAGCCTAGGGGGGACAGGGGGCGCTGAGCAGTTCTTC. This sequence encodes CASSLGGTGGAEQFF.

V and J are TRBV18 and TRBJ1-1; D possibly corresponds to TRBD1 (5 bases). This CDR3 contains 13 residues. Germline V CDR1 and CDR2: KGHSH, LQKENI. With 0 bases removed from V and 11 bases from J, the gap between germline ends came to 13 bases. The CDR3 nucleotides are TGTGCCAGCTCACCACCGCAGACAGACACGGCTTTCTTT. This encodes CASSPPQTDTAFF.

This chain connects TRBV19 to TRBJ1-3; D ambiguous. Looked up from germline, CDR1 is LNHDA and CDR2 is SQIVND (reference sequence). The CDR3 sequence is 15 residues long. The V gene lost 3 bases and the J gene lost 0 bases, with 9 bases spanning the gap. The CDR3 DNA sequence: TGTGCCAGTAGTATCGGGTCGAACTCTGGAAACACCATATATTTT. As protein: CASSIGSNSGNTIYF.

This chain connects TRBV6-6 to TRBJ1-4; the D is unclear. V gave up 5 bases and J gave up 0 bases, with 7 bases separating them. Germline V gives CDR1 MNHNY, CDR2 SVGAGI (reference sequence). The CDR3 runs to 14 residues. In DNA, the CDR3 is TGTGCCAGCAGTAAAGTCGCAACTAATGAAAAACTGTTTTTT. Translating gives CASSKVATNEKLFF.

The V gene is TRBV19, the J gene TRBJ1-4; 7 nucleotides align to TRBD1. Germline CDR1 is LNHDA and CDR2 is SQIVND (reference sequence). The V and J ends lost 3 bases and 7 bases, in that order; junction bases with no gene match: 8. This CDR3 spans 15 amino acids. DNA for the CDR3: TGTGCCAGTAGTATCCTTATTGCAGGGGGTGAAAAACTGTTTTTT. Translated: CASSILIAGGEKLFF.

This clone has just one count. The chain is built from TRBV7-2 and TRBJ2-3; 16 bases fit TRBD2. V was clipped by 1 base and J by 6 bases; unmatched bases: 7. The CDR3 runs to 18 residues. From germline, CDR1 is SGHTA and CDR2 FQGNSA. The DNA for the CDR3 is TGTGCCAGCAGCTTAGAAGGGACTAGCGGGGGGGCAGGGGATACGCAGTATTTT. Translating it yields CASSLEGTSGGAGDTQYF.